Given below is one T cell receptor beta chain in context. For the second PCR, which ran for about 7 to 11 cycles, a sample-barcoded 5' primer and a J-beta primer mix were used. Every cDNA was tagged by a template-switch adaptor with 12 random nucleotides. MiXCR, applied by TCRdb to the 5' RACE reads, yields one record per CDR3 protein. This table has 1.5 million to 2 million distinct CDR3 sequences, about 50% appearing once. This sample is drawn from a study of blood T cells in healthy people across ages. Background on the study: With template switching, about one barcoded beta molecule was captured per two T cells.

Material: blood. The clonotype comes from a woman aged 35 to 49 in good health.

Written as DNA, the CDR3 is TGTGCCAGCAGCCAAGTATGGACTAGCGGGGGCACCTACAATGAGCAGTTCTTC. It specifies CASSQVWTSGGTYNEQFF. This rearrangement joins TRBV3-1 to TRBJ2-1, with 13 nucleotides matching TRBD2. Per the germline V gene, CDR1 is LGHDT and CDR2 is YNNKEL (reference sequence). The J segment lost 2 bases and the V segment lost 1 base, leaving 5 bases of the junction unmatched. The CDR3 extends over 18 amino acids.